The 29 T cell receptor beta chains below were found in one sample sequenced in a study of shared clonotypes between healthy human individuals. Clones were sequenced by immunoSEQ multiplex PCR, and TCRdb holds only the in-frame ones, with some missing. Among about a million clones listed, roughly 72% were seen once. The sequenced sample consisted of memory CD4+ T cells sorted from blood. Subset reported: CD45RA-negative fraction. The receptors shown here come from a man aged 18 to 29 in good health.

The V and J genes are TRBV6-1 and TRBJ2-7; 11 bases line up with TRBD1. This CDR3 region has 16 residues. Trimming took 3 bases from V and 2 from J; bases not matched to a gene: 6. Germline CDR1 is MNHNS and CDR2 is SASEGT. The CDR3 sequence: CASSDRTGGLPYEQYF. The CDR3 DNA is TGTGCCAGCAGTGATAGGACAGGGGGCCTTCCCTACGAGCAGTACTTC.

The chain combines TRBV29-1 with TRBJ2-3; 9 bases agree with TRBD1. Germline values: CDR1 SQVTM, CDR2 ANQGSEA. J lost 7 bases, V lost 4 bases, and 6 bases had no gene match. The CDR3 sequence is 13 residues long. CDR3 in amino acids: CSVGQGVRNTQYF. The CDR3 DNA reads as TGCAGCGTTGGACAGGGGGTGCGGAATACGCAGTATTTT.

This rearrangement joins TRBV18 to TRBJ1-1, with a possible D match to TRBD1 (6 bases). Per the germline V gene, CDR1 is KGHSH and CDR2 is LQKENI. The V gene lost 5 bases and the J gene lost 1 base, with 14 bases spanning the gap. The CDR3 length is 15 residues. The CDR3 sequence is CASSYQGLGNTEAFF. CDR3 in DNA: TGTGCCAGCTCATATCAGGGGTTGGGGAACACTGAAGCTTTCTTT.

There are a few counts of this clone. The chain has TRBV28 and TRBJ1-2; a weak D match, TRBD1 (5 bases). This CDR3 has 12 amino acids. Germline CDR1 MDHEN, CDR2 SYDVKM. The V gene lost 6 bases and the J gene lost 13 bases, with 18 bases spanning the gap. The CDR3 region has the DNA TGTGCCAGCAGCGACCTTGGGGGACCCAGCACCTTC. Amino acids: CASSDLGGPSTF.

The CDR3 sequence: CASSLSLQVYSPLHF. In DNA, the CDR3 is TGTGCCAGCAGCTTATCCCTACAGGTTTATTCACCCCTCCACTTT. This rearrangement joins TRBV7-9 to TRBJ1-6; tentatively, D is TRBD1 (5 bases). This CDR3 has 15 residues. CDR1 SEHNR and CDR2 FQNEAQ come from the germline V gene (reference sequence). V dropped 2 bases and J dropped 8 bases, with 13 bases sitting between them.

This chain's CDR3 is CAIQRDLNTEAFF. Written as DNA, the CDR3 is TGTGCCATCCAACGGGACTTGAACACTGAAGCTTTCTTT. The chain is built from TRBV10-3 and TRBJ1-1; perhaps TRBD1 as D (5 bases). Germline V lookup: CDR1 ENHRY, CDR2 SYGVKD. The CDR3 spans 13 residues. The ends were cut back, 8 bases at V and 0 bases at J, with 10 bases in the middle.

This clone was found a few times. Additional DNA sequences in this sample encode the identical CDR3. V usage is TRBV6-5 and J usage is TRBJ1-1, with D hard to call. The CDR3 length is 12 residues. Trimming took 4 bases from V and 5 from J, leaving 8 bases between them. Looked up from germline, CDR1 is MNHEY and CDR2 is SVGAGI. CDR3 nucleotides: TGTGCCAGCAGTTCTGTGGGGACTGAAGCTTTCTTT. It is translated as CASSSVGTEAFF.

The CDR3 DNA reads TGTGCCAGCAGCACTATGGGCCCTTCTGGCGGGGAGCTGTTTTTT. Encoded protein: CASSTMGPSGGELFF. The genes are TRBV5-6 and TRBJ2-2; D unresolved. The CDR3 runs 15 residues. V lost 4 bases to trimming and J lost 7 bases, with 17 bases between them. Germline loops: CDR1 SGHDT, CDR2 YYEEEE.

This sequence joins TRBV4-3 and TRBJ2-7; 11 bases line up with TRBD2. V was pared by 0 bases and J by 4 bases, with 5 bases of the junction left unmatched. The CDR3 runs to 16 residues. The germline V gene encodes CDR1 LGHNA and CDR2 YSLEER. As DNA, the CDR3 is TGCGCCAGCAGCCAAGAAATGACTAGCGGGATTTACGAGCAGTACTTC. Translating it yields CASSQEMTSGIYEQYF.

The genes are TRBV4-1 and TRBJ2-2, with D unclear. V lost 4 bases to trimming and J lost 3 bases, with 12 bases between them. Germline V CDR1 and CDR2: MGHRA, YSYEKL. CDR3 size: 15 residues. The CDR3 DNA sequence: TGCGCCAGCAGCCGAACCGGGTCTGACACCGGGGAGCTGTTTTTT. It translates to CASSRTGSDTGELFF.

This clone came up a few times. J is TRBJ1-2 and V is TRBV5-6; 8 bases fit TRBD1. Germline CDR1 is SGHDT and CDR2 is YYEEEE. The CDR3 totals 14 residues. V gave up 3 bases and J gave up 4 bases; unmatched junction bases: 5. This chain's CDR3 is CASSSSGGVYGYTF. The CDR3, as DNA: TGTGCCAGCAGCTCTTCAGGGGGCGTCTATGGCTACACCTTC.

The CDR3 coding sequence is TGCGCCAGCAGCTTTGACTCGCAAGAGACCCAGTACTTC. This translates into CASSFDSQETQYF. The chain links TRBV5-1 to TRBJ2-5; D uncertain. V was pared by 2 bases and J by 2 bases, with 7 bases between. Germline assignment: CDR1 SGHRS and CDR2 YFSETQ. This CDR3 comprises 13 residues.

About this clone: The sample holds other DNA sequences that translate to the same CDR3. The chain joins TRBV11-2 to TRBJ2-2; D not certain. The germline V and J ends were trimmed by 0 bases and 3 bases, with 5 bases remaining between them. CDR1 is SGHAT and CDR2 is FQNNGV in the germline V gene. The CDR3 spans 14 residues. This CDR3 reads CASSLDRYTGELFF. The DNA of the CDR3 is TGTGCCAGCAGCTTAGACAGGTACACCGGGGAGCTGTTTTTT. The full variable domain, its missing parts supplied by reference TRBV11-2 and TRBJ2-2, is EAGVAQSPRYKIIEKRQSVAFWCNPISGHATLYWYQQILGQGPKLLIQFQNNGVVDDSQLPKDRFSAERLKGVDSTLKIQPAKLEDSAVYLCASSLDRYTGELFFGEGSRLTVL.

J is TRBJ1-6 and V is TRBV10-2, with D uncertain. There are 13 residues in the CDR3. Germline values: CDR1 WSHSY, CDR2 SAAADI. V gave up 7 bases and J gave up 3 bases, with 7 bases separating them. CDR3 in amino acids: CASTGVYNSPLHF. The DNA for the CDR3 is TGCGCCAGCACAGGAGTCTATAATTCACCCCTCCACTTT.

CDR3 region: CASPEGGYGNTIYF. CDR3 coding DNA: TGTGCCAGCCCCGAGGGGGGGTATGGAAACACCATATATTTT. The chain is built from TRBV5-6 and TRBJ1-3; D perhaps matches TRBD1 (6 bases). The CDR3 is made up of 14 amino acids. Trimming cost V 7 bases and J 3 bases, with 14 bases left between them. CDR1 is SGHDT, CDR2 YYEEEE, per germline.

The V gene is TRBV10-3, the J gene TRBJ1-2; maybe TRBD1 (5 bases). Trimming pared 2 bases from V and 7 bases from J, leaving 29 bases between. This CDR3 is built from 19 residues. The germline V gene encodes CDR1 ENHRY and CDR2 SYGVKD. The CDR3 sequence: CAISEPTHRTGTRDPGYTF. In DNA, the CDR3 is TGTGCCATCAGTGAGCCCACGCACCGTACCGGGACCCGAGATCCTGGCTACACCTTC.

The sample holds a few counts of this clone. This sample includes further DNA sequences coding for the same CDR3. This sequence joins TRBV18 and TRBJ1-1; no clear D. Trimming took 2 bases from V and 3 from J, leaving 7 bases between them. This CDR3 has 13 amino acids. The germline V gene encodes CDR1 KGHSH and CDR2 LQKENI. The CDR3: CASSPDRDTEAFF. DNA for the CDR3: TGTGCCAGCTCACCAGATCGGGACACTGAAGCTTTCTTT. Full variable domain (rest looked up from reference TRBV18 and TRBJ1-1): NAGVMQNPRHLVRRRGQEARLRCSPMKGHSHVYWYRQLPEEGLKFMVYLQKENIIDESGMPKERFSAEFPKEGPSILRIQQVVRGDSAAYFCASSPDRDTEAFFGQGTRLTVV.

The chain carries TRBV5-6 and TRBJ1-5; TRBD1 matches at 7 bases. This CDR3 is 17 amino acids long. With V trimmed by 0 bases and J by 0 bases, 6 bases remained unmatched. CDR1 and CDR2 (germline): SGHDT, YYEEEE. The CDR3 DNA reads as TGTGCCAGCAGCTTGGCCGGGACAGTTTATAGCAATCAGCCCCAGCATTTT. Protein sequence: CASSLAGTVYSNQPQHF.

The chain is built from TRBV10-3 and TRBJ2-5; tentatively, D is TRBD1 (5 bases). Germline CDR1 ENHRY, CDR2 SYGVKD. This CDR3 spans 14 amino acids. V dropped 6 bases and J dropped 5 bases, with 16 bases sitting between them. The CDR3 DNA follows: TGTGCCATCAGCCCTTCAGGGAATTATGAGACCCAGTACTTC. It codes for CAISPSGNYETQYF.

The sample holds a few counts of this clone. The chain is built from TRBV7-9 and TRBJ1-6; 8 nucleotides align to TRBD1. Looked up from germline, CDR1 is SEHNR and CDR2 is FQNEAQ (reference sequence). This CDR3 is 15 amino acids long. The J segment lost 7 bases and the V segment lost 1 base, leaving 3 bases of the junction unmatched. The CDR3 sequence: CASSLGRQGNSPLHF. As DNA, the CDR3 is TGTGCCAGCAGCTTAGGTCGACAGGGGAATTCACCCCTCCACTTT.

J is TRBJ1-1 and V is TRBV19, with a possible D match to TRBD1 (5 bases). The germline CDR1 and CDR2 sequences are LNHDA and SQIVND (reference sequence). CDR3 length equals 12 residues. V gave up 3 bases and J gave up 11 bases, with 13 bases separating them. CDR3 bases: TGTGCCAGTAGTATCCGAGCTGGGGCGGCTTTCTTT. This codes for CASSIRAGAAFF.

The V call is TRBV21-1, the J call TRBJ1-5; the table assigns TRBD1, which was not confirmed against the DNA. TRBV21-1 is a pseudogene segment. This CDR3 contains 17 residues. CDR3 protein: CASSKRGQRLENQPQHF. Written as DNA, the CDR3 is TGTGCCAGCAGCAAAAGGGGACAGAGGCTGGAGAATCAGCCCCAGCATTTT.

The chain uses TRBV2 and TRBJ1-2, with D uncertain. CDR1 and CDR2 (germline): SNHLY, FYNNEI. Between the trimmed V and J ends, which lost 8 bases and 0 bases, there was a span of 13 bases. This CDR3 is 14 amino acids long. The CDR3 spells CASSSQQTNYGYTF. DNA of the CDR3: TGTGCCAGCTCCTCCCAGCAGACTAACTATGGCTACACCTTC.

The chain carries TRBV5-1 and TRBJ2-2, with TRBD1 matching over 9 bases. The CDR3 runs 16 residues. The J segment lost 6 bases and the V segment lost 1 base, leaving 7 bases of the junction unmatched. The germline CDR1 and CDR2 sequences are SGHRS and YFSETQ. The CDR3 DNA sequence: TGCGCCAGCAGCTTGAGGGACAGGGCGGGTTCCGGGGAGCTGTTTTTT. It codes for CASSLRDRAGSGELFF.

This chain joins TRBV7-2 and TRBJ1-3; D unresolved. CDR3 length equals 16 residues. Germline CDR1 and CDR2: SGHTA and FQGNSA. V was cut by 2 bases and J by 0 bases, with 11 bases left in between. Here the CDR3 reads CASSLYRTPSGNTIYF. As DNA, the CDR3 is TGTGCCAGCAGCTTATACCGGACTCCCTCTGGAAACACCATATATTTT.

Ten or more counts support this clone. The J gene is TRBJ2-3, the V gene TRBV5-1; TRBD1 agrees at 10 bases. CDR3 length: 16 amino acids. V lost 3 bases to trimming and J lost 3 bases; unmatched junction nucleotides: 7. Germline-derived CDR1 and CDR2 are SGHRS and YFSETQ. For the CDR3, the DNA is TGCGCCAGCAGCTACGCAGACAGGGGGCAAACAGATACGCAGTATTTT. Translation gives CASSYADRGQTDTQYF.

This chain uses TRBV11-2 with TRBJ2-5; perhaps TRBD2 as D (6 bases). The V gene lost 5 bases and the J gene lost 7 bases, with 14 bases spanning the gap. The CDR3 is 13 amino acids. CDR1 and CDR2 from the germline V gene are SGHAT and FQNNGV. CDR3 bases: TGTGCCAGCAGCGTAGCGGACCTTGGGACCCAGTACTTC. The encoded protein is CASSVADLGTQYF.

This chain uses TRBV5-1 with TRBJ2-1; 7 bases agree with TRBD2. V lost 0 bases, J lost 6 bases, and 6 bases stayed unmatched. Germline CDR1 is SGHRS and CDR2 is YFSETQ. There are 15 residues in the CDR3. The DNA for the CDR3 is TGCGCCAGCAGCTTGGGCGGGAGCGAAATCAATGAGCAGTTCTTC. Translated, it gives CASSLGGSEINEQFF.

The chain joins TRBV9 to TRBJ1-2; a weak D match, TRBD1 (5 bases). In germline, CDR1 is SGDLS, CDR2 YYNGEE. With 6 bases removed from V and 4 bases from J, the gap between germline ends came to 13 bases. CDR3 length: 13 residues. The CDR3 DNA sequence: TGTGCCAGCACCGCCACTGACAGCTATGGCTACACCTTC. Protein: CASTATDSYGYTF. The whole variable domain, remainder taken from reference TRBV9 and TRBJ1-2, is DSGVTQTPKHLITATGQRVTLRCSPRSGDLSVYWYQQSLDQGLQFLIQYYNGEERAKGNILERFSAQQFPDLHSELNLSSLELGDSALYFCASTATDSYGYTFGSGTRLTVV.